The 14 T cell receptor beta chains reported below all come from one sample, sequenced in a study of blood T cell repertoires in COVID-19. Here immunoSEQ multiplex PCR was the method, and the copy in TCRdb shows in-frame clones only, minus some. Of around 460,000 clones in the sample, 85% to 90% were seen once. Sequenced: peripheral blood. These receptors came from a man aged 18 to 29 with COVID-19, enrolled during active disease.

In nucleotides, the CDR3 is TGCAGTGCTAGTAGTTCGGGTAATAGCAATCAGCCCCAGCATTTT. Amino acid sequence: CSASSSGNSNQPQHF. The chain carries TRBV20-1 and TRBJ1-5; D unresolved. Germline CDR1 and CDR2: DFQATT and SNEGSKA (reference sequence). This CDR3 has 15 amino acids. Trimming stripped 3 bases from V and 0 bases from J, with 12 bases between.

V and J are TRBV6-5 and TRBJ2-7; 10 bases align to TRBD2. From germline, CDR1 is MNHEY and CDR2 SVGAGI. V was clipped by 6 bases and J by 6 bases; unmatched bases: 11. This CDR3 has 15 residues. The DNA of the CDR3 is TGTGCCAGCAGCGGACTCCTAGCGGGAGTAAGCGAGCAGTACTTC. Encoded protein: CASSGLLAGVSEQYF.

The chain has TRBV7-2 and TRBJ2-7; 9 bases map to TRBD2. From germline, CDR1 is SGHTA and CDR2 FQGNSA. The CDR3 spans 15 residues. V trimming: 3 bases; J trimming: 7 bases; junction bases outside the gene matches: 10. CDR3 residues: CASSLVVAGGWEQYF. CDR3 nucleotides: TGTGCCAGCAGCTTGGTGGTCGCGGGAGGGTGGGAGCAGTACTTC.

The chain links TRBV12-5 to TRBJ1-3, with a tentative D call TRBD1 (6 bases). Germline V lookup: CDR1 LGHNT, CDR2 FRNRAP. The CDR3 is made up of 14 amino acids. V lost 5 bases and J lost 1, with 9 bases in between. DNA of the CDR3: TGTGCTAGTGGTGCCCAGGGGTCTGGAAACACCATATATTTT. As protein: CASGAQGSGNTIYF.

This chain uses TRBV27 with TRBJ2-7; 12 nucleotides agree with TRBD2. The V and J ends lost 4 bases and 5 bases, in that order; junction bases with no gene match: 6. The CDR3 runs 15 residues. The germline V gene has CDR1 MNHEY and CDR2 SMNVEV (reference sequence). The CDR3 here is CASSYLAGGTNEQYF. CDR3 sequence (DNA): TGTGCCAGCAGTTATCTAGCGGGAGGGACCAACGAGCAGTACTTC.

The CDR3 sequence: CASSPQGVSYNEQFF. DNA for the CDR3: TGTGCCAGCAGCCCACAGGGGGTCTCCTACAATGAGCAGTTCTTC. This chain uses TRBV7-3 with TRBJ2-1; 8 bases are shared with TRBD1. V shed 5 bases, J shed 0 bases, and the junction held 3 bases outside the gene matches. The germline CDR1 and CDR2 sequences are SGHTA and FQGTGA. CDR3 length: 15 amino acids.

This chain uses TRBV7-2 with TRBJ2-5, with a possible D match to TRBD2 (5 bases). Per the germline V gene, CDR1 is SGHTA and CDR2 is FQGNSA. The CDR3 totals 14 residues. V was pared by 0 bases and J by 2 bases, with 7 bases between. CDR3 sequence (DNA): TGTGCCAGCAGCTTAGCTAGGACTCAAGAGACCCAGTACTTC. It yields the protein CASSLARTQETQYF.

This rearrangement joins TRBV19 to TRBJ2-7, with 8 positions matching TRBD1. Germline V CDR1 and CDR2: LNHDA, SQIVND (reference sequence). The CDR3 runs 13 residues. J lost 2 bases, V lost 4 bases, and 1 base had no gene match. The CDR3 reads CASSTGGPYEQYF. As DNA, the CDR3 is TGTGCCAGTAGTACAGGGGGCCCCTACGAGCAGTACTTC.

This chain joins TRBV2 and TRBJ2-1, with TRBD2 identical over 12 bases. Germline CDR1 and CDR2: SNHLY and FYNNEI. The length of the CDR3 is 19 residues. V shed 2 bases, J shed 5 bases, and the junction held 13 bases outside the gene matches. CDR3 sequence: CASSEWTSGEIDRDNEQFF. The CDR3 DNA reads TGTGCCAGCAGTGAATGGACTAGCGGGGAAATTGACCGAGACAATGAGCAGTTCTTC.

This rearrangement joins TRBV7-2 to TRBJ2-7, with 10 nucleotides matching TRBD2. CDR1 and CDR2 from the germline V gene are SGHTA and FQGNSA. The CDR3 runs to 13 residues. V was clipped by 4 bases and J by 6 bases; unmatched bases: 3. The CDR3 is CASSSLAGAEQYF. As DNA, the CDR3 is TGTGCCAGCAGCTCTCTAGCGGGGGCCGAGCAGTACTTC.

CDR3 in amino acids: CASRGLGGGEETQYF. As DNA, the CDR3 is TGTGCCAGCAGAGGCCTGGGGGGAGGAGAAGAGACCCAGTACTTC. The chain employs TRBV7-9 and TRBJ2-5; perhaps TRBD2 as D (6 bases). Germline CDR1 SEHNR, CDR2 FQNEAQ (reference sequence). CDR3 length: 15 residues. Trimming cost V 6 bases and J 3 bases, with 17 bases left between them.

This chain connects TRBV10-1 to TRBJ2-7; D call uncertain. Germline V gives CDR1 WNHNN, CDR2 SYGVQD (reference sequence). The germline V and J ends were trimmed by 2 bases and 3 bases, with 5 bases remaining between them. This CDR3 is built from 12 residues. CDR3 DNA: TGCGCCAGCAGTGAGAACAACTACGAGCAGTACTTC. It codes for CASSENNYEQYF.

The chain joins TRBV19 to TRBJ1-4; 10 positions match TRBD1. The CDR3 is 18 residues long. Germline loops: CDR1 LNHDA, CDR2 SQIVND (reference sequence). V was pared by 9 bases and J by 4 bases, with 17 bases of the junction left unmatched. CDR3 sequence: CASEQRGTGDMGNEKLFF. CDR3 sequence (DNA): TGTGCCAGCGAGCAGCGCGGGACAGGGGATATGGGTAATGAAAAACTGTTTTTT.

The V and J genes are TRBV19 and TRBJ2-7; a weak D match, TRBD2 (5 bases). This CDR3 is built from 11 residues. Between the trimmed V and J ends, which lost 10 bases and 7 bases, there was a span of 14 bases. The germline V gene has CDR1 LNHDA and CDR2 SQIVND (reference sequence). CDR3 bases: TGTGCCACCGCCACGGGGTTAGAGCAGTACTTC. Its protein is CATATGLEQYF.